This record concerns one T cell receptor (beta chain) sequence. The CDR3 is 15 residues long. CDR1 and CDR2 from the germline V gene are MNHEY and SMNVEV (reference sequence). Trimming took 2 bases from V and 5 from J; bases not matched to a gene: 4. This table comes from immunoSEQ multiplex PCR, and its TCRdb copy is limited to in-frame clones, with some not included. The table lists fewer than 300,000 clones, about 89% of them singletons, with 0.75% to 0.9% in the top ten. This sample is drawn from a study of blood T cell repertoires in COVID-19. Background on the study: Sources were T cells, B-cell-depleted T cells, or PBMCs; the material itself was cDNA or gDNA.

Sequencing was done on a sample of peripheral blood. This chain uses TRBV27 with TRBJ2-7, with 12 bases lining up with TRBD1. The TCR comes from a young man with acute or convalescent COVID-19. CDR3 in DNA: TGTGCCAGCAGTTTACCGGGACAGGGGGCTAACGAGCAGTACTTC. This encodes CASSLPGQGANEQYF.